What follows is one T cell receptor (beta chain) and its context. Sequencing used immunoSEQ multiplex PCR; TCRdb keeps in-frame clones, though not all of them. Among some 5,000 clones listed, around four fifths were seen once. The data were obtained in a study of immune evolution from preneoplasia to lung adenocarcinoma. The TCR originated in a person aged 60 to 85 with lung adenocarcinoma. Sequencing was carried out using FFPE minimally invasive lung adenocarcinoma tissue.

CDR3 sequence: CASSYTPDRGYTF. CDR3 nucleotide sequence: TGTGCCAGCAGCTACACACCCGACCGGGGCTACACCTTC. The chain employs TRBV28 and TRBJ1-2; no firm D call. There are 13 residues in the CDR3. With 6 bases removed from V and 8 bases from J, the gap between germline ends came to 16 bases. CDR1 MDHEN and CDR2 SYDVKM come from the germline V gene.